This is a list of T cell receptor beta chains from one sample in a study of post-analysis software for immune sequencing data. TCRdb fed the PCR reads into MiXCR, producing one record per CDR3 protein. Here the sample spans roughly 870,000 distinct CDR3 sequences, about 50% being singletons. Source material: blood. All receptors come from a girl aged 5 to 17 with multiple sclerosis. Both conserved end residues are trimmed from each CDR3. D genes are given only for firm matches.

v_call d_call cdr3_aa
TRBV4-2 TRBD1 ASSRDSPSGANVLT
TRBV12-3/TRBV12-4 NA ASSFGQARDYGYT
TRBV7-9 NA ASSFSPGSGANVLT
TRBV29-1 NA SVWDGTYEQY
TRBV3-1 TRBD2 ASSLPAGRNTQY
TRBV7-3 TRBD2 ASSFMAGGGYEQY
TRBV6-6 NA ASSYPRFRTMVETQY
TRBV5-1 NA ASSNKDWSYNEQF
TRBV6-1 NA ASSLEGVIRQAQY
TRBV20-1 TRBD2 SAKRTSGVAQY
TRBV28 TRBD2 ASSLAGGHNEQF
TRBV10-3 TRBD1 AISTTGGDYYGYT
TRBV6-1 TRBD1 ATAWDRGYNEQF
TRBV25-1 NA ASSAPGFYGYT
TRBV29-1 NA SVDRPEGRFGEQY
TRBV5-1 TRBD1 ASSLKPGTGGYNEQF
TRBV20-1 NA SASVVSSTDTQY
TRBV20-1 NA SARSEGGISFGEQF
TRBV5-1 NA ASSPDEFSQRETQY
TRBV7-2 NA ASSLPNQPQH
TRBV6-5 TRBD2 ASSYRGTSFHEQY
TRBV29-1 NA GFYGTLEKTQY
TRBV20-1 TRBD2 SALKLAGHTDTQY